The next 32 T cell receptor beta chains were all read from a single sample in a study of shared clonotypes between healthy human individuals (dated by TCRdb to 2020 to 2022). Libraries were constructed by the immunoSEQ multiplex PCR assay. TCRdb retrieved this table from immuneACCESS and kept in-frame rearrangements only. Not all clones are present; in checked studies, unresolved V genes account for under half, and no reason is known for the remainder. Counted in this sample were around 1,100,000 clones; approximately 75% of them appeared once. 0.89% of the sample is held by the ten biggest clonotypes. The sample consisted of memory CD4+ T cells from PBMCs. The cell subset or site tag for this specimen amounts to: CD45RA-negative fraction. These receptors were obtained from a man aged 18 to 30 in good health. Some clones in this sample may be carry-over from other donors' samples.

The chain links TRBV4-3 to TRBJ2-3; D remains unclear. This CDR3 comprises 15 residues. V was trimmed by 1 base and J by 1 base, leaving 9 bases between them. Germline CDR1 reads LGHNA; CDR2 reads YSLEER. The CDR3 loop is CASSQVSQRTDTQYF. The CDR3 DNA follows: TGCGCCAGCAGCCAAGTTAGCCAACGCACAGATACGCAGTATTTT.

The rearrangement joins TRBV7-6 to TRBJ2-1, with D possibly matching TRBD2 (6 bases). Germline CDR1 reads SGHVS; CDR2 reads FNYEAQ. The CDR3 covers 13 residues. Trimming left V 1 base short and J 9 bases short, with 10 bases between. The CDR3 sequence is CASSLGRGGEQFF. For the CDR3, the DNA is TGTGCCAGCAGCTTAGGCCGGGGAGGTGAGCAGTTCTTC.

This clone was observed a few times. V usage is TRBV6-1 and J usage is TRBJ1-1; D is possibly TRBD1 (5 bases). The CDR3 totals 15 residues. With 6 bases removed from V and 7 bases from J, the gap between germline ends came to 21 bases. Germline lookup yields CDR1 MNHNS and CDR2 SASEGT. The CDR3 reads CASSTRFYGDLEAFF. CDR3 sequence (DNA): TGTGCCAGCAGCACTCGGTTTTACGGGGACCTTGAAGCTTTCTTT.

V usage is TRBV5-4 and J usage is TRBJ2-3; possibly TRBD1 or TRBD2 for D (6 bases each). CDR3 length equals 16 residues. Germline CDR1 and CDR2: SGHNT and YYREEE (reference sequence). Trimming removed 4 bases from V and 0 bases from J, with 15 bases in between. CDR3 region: CASSAGVGGSTDTQYF. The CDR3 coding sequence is TGTGCCAGCAGCGCAGGGGTTGGGGGGAGCACAGATACGCAGTATTTT. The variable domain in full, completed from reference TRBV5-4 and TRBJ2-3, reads ETGVTQSPTHLIKTRGQQVTLRCSSQSGHNTVSWYQQALGQGPQFIFQYYREEENGRGNFPPRFSGLQFPNYSSELNVNALELDDSALYLCASSAGVGGSTDTQYFGPGTRLTVL.

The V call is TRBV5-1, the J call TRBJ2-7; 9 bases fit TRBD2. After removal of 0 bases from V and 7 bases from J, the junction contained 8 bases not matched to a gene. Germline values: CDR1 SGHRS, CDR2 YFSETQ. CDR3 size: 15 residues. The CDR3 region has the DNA TGCGCCAGCAGCTTGGGTGTAGCGGGAGTTCAGGAGCAGTACTTC. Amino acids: CASSLGVAGVQEQYF.

CDR3 residues: CASSLLGGSSTDTQYF. The CDR3 nucleotides are TGTGCCAGCAGTTTATTGGGCGGGAGTAGCACAGATACGCAGTATTTT. The chain couples TRBV28 to TRBJ2-3, with 7 bases lining up with TRBD2. V lost 1 base, J lost 0 bases, and 4 bases stayed unmatched. Germline CDR1 and CDR2: MDHEN and SYDVKM. This CDR3 is built from 16 residues.

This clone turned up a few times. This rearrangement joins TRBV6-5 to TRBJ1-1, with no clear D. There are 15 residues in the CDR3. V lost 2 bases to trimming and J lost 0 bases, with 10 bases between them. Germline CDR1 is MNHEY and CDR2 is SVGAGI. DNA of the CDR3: TGTGCCAGCAGTTACCAGGCTTCGGTGAACACTGAAGCTTTCTTT. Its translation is CASSYQASVNTEAFF.

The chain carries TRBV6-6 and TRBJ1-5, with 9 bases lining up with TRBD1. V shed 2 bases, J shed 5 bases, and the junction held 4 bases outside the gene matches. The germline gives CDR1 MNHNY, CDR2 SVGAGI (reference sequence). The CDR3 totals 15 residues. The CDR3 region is CASSYPTGGDQPQHF. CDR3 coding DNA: TGTGCCAGCAGTTACCCGACAGGGGGAGATCAGCCCCAGCATTTT.

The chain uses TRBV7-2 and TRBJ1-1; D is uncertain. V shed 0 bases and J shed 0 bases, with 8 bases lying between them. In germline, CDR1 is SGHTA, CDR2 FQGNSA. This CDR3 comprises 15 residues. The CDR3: CASSLAASMNTEAFF. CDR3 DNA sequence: TGTGCCAGCAGCTTAGCAGCTTCCATGAACACTGAAGCTTTCTTT.

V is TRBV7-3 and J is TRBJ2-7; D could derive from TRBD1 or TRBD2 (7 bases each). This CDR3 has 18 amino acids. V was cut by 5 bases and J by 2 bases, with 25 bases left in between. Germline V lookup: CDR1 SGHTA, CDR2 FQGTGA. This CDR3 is CASSQRDNKRGQTYEQYF. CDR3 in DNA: TGTGCCAGCAGCCAGAGAGACAACAAGCGGGGACAGACCTACGAGCAGTACTTC.

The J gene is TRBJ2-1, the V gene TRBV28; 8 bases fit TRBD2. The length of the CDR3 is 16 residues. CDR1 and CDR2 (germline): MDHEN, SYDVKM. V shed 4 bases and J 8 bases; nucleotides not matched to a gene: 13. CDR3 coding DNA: TGTGCCAGCAGTTCCCGGAGAGGCGGGAGGAGGGATGAGCAGTTCTTC. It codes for CASSSRRGGRRDEQFF.

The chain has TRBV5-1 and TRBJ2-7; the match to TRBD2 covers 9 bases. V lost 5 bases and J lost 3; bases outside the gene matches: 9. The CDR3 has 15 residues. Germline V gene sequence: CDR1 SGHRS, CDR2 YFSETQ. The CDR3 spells CASRGVAGDVYEQYF. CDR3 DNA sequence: TGCGCCAGCAGGGGGGTAGCGGGAGACGTCTACGAGCAGTACTTC.

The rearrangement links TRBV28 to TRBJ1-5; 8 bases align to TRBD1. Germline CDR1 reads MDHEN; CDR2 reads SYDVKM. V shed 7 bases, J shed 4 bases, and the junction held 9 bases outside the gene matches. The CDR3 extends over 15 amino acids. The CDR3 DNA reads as TGTGCCAGCAACTCACCGGGACAGGCAAATCAGCCCCAGCATTTT. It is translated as CASNSPGQANQPQHF.

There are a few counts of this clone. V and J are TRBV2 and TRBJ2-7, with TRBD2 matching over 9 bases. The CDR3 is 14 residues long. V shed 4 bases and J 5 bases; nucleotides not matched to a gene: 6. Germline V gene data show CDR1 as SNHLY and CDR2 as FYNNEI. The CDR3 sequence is CASSGQREVNEQYF. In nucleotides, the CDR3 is TGTGCCAGCAGTGGCCAGCGGGAGGTAAACGAGCAGTACTTC. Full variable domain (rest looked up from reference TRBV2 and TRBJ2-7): EPEVTQTPSHQVTQMGQEVILRCVPISNHLYFYWYRQILGQKVEFLVSFYNNEISEKSEIFDDQFSVERPDGSNFTLKIRSTKLEDSAMYFCASSGQREVNEQYFGPGTRLTVT.

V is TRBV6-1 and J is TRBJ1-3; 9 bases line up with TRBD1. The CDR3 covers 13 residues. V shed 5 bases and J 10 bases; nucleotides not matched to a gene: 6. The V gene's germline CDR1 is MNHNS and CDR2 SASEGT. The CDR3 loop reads CASSRDREETIYF. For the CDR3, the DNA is TGTGCCAGCAGTCGGGACAGGGAGGAAACCATATATTTT.

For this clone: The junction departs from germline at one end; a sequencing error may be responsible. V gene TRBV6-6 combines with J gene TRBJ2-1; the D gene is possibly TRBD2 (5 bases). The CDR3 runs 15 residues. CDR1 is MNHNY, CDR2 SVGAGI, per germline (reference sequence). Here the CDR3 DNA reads TGTGCCAGCACCCCCTTTCTGGAGGAAAACAATGAGCAGCTCTTC. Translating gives CASTPFLEENNEQLF.

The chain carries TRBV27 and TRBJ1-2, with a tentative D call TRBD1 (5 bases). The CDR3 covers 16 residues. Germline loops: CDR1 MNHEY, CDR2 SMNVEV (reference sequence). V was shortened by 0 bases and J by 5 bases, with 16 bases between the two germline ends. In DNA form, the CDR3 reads TGTGCCAGCAGTTTATCTTTCCCCGGGACCCAATATGGCTACACCTTC. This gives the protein CASSLSFPGTQYGYTF.

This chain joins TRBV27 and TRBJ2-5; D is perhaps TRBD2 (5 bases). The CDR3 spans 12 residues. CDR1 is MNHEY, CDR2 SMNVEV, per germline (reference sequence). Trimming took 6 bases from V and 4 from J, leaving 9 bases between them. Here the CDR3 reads CASSRRGETQYF. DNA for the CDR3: TGTGCCAGCAGCCGCCGGGGAGAGACCCAGTACTTC.

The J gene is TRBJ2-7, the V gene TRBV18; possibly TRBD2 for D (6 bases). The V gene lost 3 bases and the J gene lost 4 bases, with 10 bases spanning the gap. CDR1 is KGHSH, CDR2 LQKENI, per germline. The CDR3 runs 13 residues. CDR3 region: CASSPVGGYEQYF. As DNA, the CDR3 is TGTGCCAGCTCACCTGTGGGGGGTTACGAGCAGTACTTC.

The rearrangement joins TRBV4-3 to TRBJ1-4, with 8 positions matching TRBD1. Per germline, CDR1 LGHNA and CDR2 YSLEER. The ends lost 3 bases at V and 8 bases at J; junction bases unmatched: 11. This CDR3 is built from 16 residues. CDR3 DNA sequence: TGCGCCAGCAGCCATCAACTCTGGACAGGGAGCGAAAAACTGTTTTTT. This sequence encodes CASSHQLWTGSEKLFF.

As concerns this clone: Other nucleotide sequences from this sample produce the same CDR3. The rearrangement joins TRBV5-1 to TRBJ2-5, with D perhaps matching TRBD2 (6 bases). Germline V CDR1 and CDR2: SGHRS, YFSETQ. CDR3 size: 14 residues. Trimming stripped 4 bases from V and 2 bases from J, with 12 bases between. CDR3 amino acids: CASSPRDFQETQYF. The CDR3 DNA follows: TGCGCCAGCAGCCCGCGGGACTTTCAAGAGACCCAGTACTTC.

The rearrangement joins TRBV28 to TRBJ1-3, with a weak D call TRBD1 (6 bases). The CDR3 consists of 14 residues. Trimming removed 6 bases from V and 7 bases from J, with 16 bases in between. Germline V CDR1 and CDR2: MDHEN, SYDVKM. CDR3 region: CASRVGGIGNTIYF. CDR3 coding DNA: TGTGCCAGCAGGGTAGGGGGTATAGGGAACACCATATATTTT.

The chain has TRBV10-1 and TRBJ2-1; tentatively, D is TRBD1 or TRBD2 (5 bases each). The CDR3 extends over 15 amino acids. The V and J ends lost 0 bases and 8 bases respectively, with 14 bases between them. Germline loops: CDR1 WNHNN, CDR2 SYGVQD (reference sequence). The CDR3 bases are TGCGCCAGCAGTGAGTCCTCGGGGCTAGCCGATGAGCAGTTCTTC. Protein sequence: CASSESSGLADEQFF.

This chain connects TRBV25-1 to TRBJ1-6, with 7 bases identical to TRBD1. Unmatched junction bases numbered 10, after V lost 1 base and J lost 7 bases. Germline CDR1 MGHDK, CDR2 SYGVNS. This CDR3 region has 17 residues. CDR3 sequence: CASSELAGQQANSPLHF. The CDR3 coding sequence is TGTGCCAGCAGTGAATTAGCGGGACAGCAAGCCAATTCACCCCTCCACTTT.

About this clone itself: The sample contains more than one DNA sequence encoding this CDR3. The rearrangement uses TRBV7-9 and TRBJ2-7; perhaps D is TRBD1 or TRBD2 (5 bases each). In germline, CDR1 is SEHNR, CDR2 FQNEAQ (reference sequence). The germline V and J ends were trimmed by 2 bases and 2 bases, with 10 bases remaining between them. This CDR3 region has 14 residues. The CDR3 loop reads CASSLSQGAYEQYF. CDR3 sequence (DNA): TGTGCCAGCAGCTTATCGCAGGGAGCCTACGAGCAGTACTTC.

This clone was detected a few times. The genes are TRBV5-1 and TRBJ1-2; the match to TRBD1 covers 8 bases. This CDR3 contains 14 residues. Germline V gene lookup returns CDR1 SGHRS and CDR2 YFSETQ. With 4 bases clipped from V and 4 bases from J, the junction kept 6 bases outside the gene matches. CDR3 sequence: CASSTGQGGYGYTF. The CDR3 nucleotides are TGCGCCAGCAGCACTGGACAGGGAGGCTATGGCTACACCTTC. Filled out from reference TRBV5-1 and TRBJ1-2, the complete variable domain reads KAGVTQTPRYLIKTRGQQVTLSCSPISGHRSVSWYQQTPGQGLQFLFEYFSETQRNKGNFPGRFSGRQFSNSRSEMNVSTLELGDSALYLCASSTGQGGYGYTFGSGTRLTVV.

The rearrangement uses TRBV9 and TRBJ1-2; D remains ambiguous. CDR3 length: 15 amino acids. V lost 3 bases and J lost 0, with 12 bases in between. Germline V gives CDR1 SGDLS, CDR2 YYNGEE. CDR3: CASSELVASNYGYTF. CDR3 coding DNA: TGTGCCAGCAGCGAGCTAGTTGCCTCTAACTATGGCTACACCTTC. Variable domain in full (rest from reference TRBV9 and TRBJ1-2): DSGVTQTPKHLITATGQRVTLRCSPRSGDLSVYWYQQSLDQGLQFLIQYYNGEERAKGNILERFSAQQFPDLHSELNLSSLELGDSALYFCASSELVASNYGYTFGSGTRLTVV.

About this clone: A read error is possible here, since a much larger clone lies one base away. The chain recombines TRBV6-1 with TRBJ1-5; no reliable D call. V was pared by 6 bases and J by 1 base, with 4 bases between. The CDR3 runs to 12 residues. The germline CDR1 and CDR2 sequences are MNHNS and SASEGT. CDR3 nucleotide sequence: TGTGCCAGCAGACAGAGCAATCAGCCCCAGCATTTT. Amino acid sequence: CASRQSNQPQHF.

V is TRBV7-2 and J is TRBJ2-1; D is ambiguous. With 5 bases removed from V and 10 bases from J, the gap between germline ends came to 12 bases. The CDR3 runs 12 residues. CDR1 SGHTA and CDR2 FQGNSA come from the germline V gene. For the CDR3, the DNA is TGTGCCAGCAGCCGAGGCCGGGTCGAGCAGTTCTTC. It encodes CASSRGRVEQFF.

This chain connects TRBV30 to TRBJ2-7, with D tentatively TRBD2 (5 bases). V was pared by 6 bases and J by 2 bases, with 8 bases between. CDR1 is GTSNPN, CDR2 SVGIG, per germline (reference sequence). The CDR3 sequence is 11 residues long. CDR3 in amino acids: CACSDTYEQYF. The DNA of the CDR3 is TGTGCCTGTAGCGACACCTACGAGCAGTACTTC.

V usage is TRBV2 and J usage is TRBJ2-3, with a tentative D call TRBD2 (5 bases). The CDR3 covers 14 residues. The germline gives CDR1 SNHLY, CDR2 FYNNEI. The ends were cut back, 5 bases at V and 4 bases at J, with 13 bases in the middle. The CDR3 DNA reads TGTGCCAGCAGTCTCGGGCGAGCGGCAGATACGCAGTATTTT. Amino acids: CASSLGRAADTQYF.

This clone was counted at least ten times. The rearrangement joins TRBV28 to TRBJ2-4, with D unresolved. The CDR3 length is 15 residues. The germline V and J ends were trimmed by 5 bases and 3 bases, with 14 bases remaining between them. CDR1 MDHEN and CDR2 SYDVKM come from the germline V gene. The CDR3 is CASSKPGSGKNIQYF. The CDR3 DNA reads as TGTGCCAGCAGTAAGCCAGGTTCGGGCAAAAACATTCAGTACTTC.